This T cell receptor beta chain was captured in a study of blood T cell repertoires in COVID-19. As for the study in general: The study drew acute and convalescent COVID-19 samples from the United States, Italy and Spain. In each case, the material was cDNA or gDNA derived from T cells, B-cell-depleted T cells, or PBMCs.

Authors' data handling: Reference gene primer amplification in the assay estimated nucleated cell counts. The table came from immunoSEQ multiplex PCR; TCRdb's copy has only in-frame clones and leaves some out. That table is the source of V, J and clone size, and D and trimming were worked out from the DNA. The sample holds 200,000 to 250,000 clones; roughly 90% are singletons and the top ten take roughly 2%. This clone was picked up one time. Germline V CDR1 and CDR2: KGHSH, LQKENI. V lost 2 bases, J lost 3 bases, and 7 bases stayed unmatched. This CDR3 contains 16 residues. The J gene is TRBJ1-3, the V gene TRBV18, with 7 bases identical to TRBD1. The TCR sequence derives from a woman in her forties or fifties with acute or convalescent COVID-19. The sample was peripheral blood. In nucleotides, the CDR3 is TGTGCCAGCTCACCATCATCGACAGGGAGTGGAAACACCATATATTTT. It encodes CASSPSSTGSGNTIYF.